The 27 T cell receptor beta chains listed next were all sequenced from one sample in a study of blood T cell repertoires in COVID-19. Assay used: immunoSEQ multiplex PCR; TCRdb lists only in-frame clones, some missing. The repertoire consists of roughly 240,000 clones, with just under 90% occurring once and the leading ten covering around 1%. The source material was PBMCs or T cells enriched from blood (not recorded which). The receptors here all came from a man aged 45-60 years who had been exposed to COVID-19.

V gene TRBV5-5 combines with J gene TRBJ2-1; 8 bases match TRBD1. The CDR3 has 16 residues. V lost 2 bases, J lost 9 bases, and 13 bases stayed unmatched. The V gene's germline CDR1 is SGHKS and CDR2 YYEKEE (reference sequence). The chain's CDR3 is CASSFYRGKFSTEQFF. For the CDR3, the DNA is TGTGCCAGCAGCTTTTACAGGGGGAAGTTTAGTACTGAGCAGTTCTTC.

This chain uses TRBV5-1 with TRBJ2-3; TRBD2 might be the D (5 bases). The V gene's germline CDR1 is SGHRS and CDR2 YFSETQ. This CDR3 spans 14 amino acids. Trimming shortened V by 3 bases and J by 3 bases, and 11 bases separated the two germline ends. As DNA, the CDR3 is TGCGCCAGCAGCTCCGCACTAGTTACAGATACGCAGTATTTT. Translating gives CASSSALVTDTQYF.

This chain joins TRBV5-1 and TRBJ1-1; D call uncertain. The V gene's germline CDR1 is SGHRS and CDR2 YFSETQ. Trimming took off 4 bases at V and 0 bases at J, with 16 bases between the two ends. The CDR3 is made up of 16 amino acids. In nucleotides, the CDR3 is TGCGCCAGCAGCGCCTCACCACAGAGTATGAACACTGAAGCTTTCTTT. This sequence encodes CASSASPQSMNTEAFF.

In this sample, this clone turned up once. The V and J genes are TRBV5-1 and TRBJ2-1; 10 bases fit TRBD2. Germline V gene sequence: CDR1 SGHRS, CDR2 YFSETQ. V shed 4 bases and J 7 bases; nucleotides not matched to a gene: 8. The CDR3 length is 15 residues. CDR3 sequence (DNA): TGCGCCAGCAGCGGGGGTCCTAGCGGGAGAAATGAGCAGTTCTTC. The encoded protein is CASSGGPSGRNEQFF.

This rearrangement joins TRBV5-1 to TRBJ2-1, with 11 bases fitting TRBD2. Germline values: CDR1 SGHRS, CDR2 YFSETQ. Trimming removed 7 bases from V and 6 bases from J; junction bases left unmatched: 6. The CDR3 is 14 amino acids. The CDR3 loop is CASGTGTSGNEQFF. CDR3 nucleotide sequence: TGCGCCAGCGGTACCGGGACTAGCGGCAATGAGCAGTTCTTC.

V is TRBV9 and J is TRBJ2-1; 8 bases fit TRBD2. In germline, CDR1 is SGDLS, CDR2 YYNGEE. The junction had 15 bases not matched to a gene; V was cut back by 1 base and J by 0 bases. This CDR3 has 20 amino acids. CDR3 DNA: TGTGCCAGCAGCGTAAATCCCGGGGGGGCGGGACTATTCTCCTACAATGAGCAGTTCTTC. Translation gives CASSVNPGGAGLFSYNEQFF.

This clone appeared a few times. The V call is TRBV13, the J call TRBJ2-7; possibly TRBD2 for D (5 bases). Trimming took 4 bases from V and 0 from J, leaving 13 bases between them. This CDR3 contains 15 residues. Germline V gives CDR1 PRHDT, CDR2 FYEKMQ (reference sequence). CDR3: CASSSGRVVSYEQYF. CDR3 bases: TGTGCCAGCAGCTCGGGAAGGGTGGTCTCCTACGAGCAGTACTTC. Filled out from reference TRBV13 and TRBJ2-7, the complete variable domain reads AAGVIQSPRHLIKEKRETATLKCYPIPRHDTVYWYQQGPGQDPQFLISFYEKMQSDKGSIPDRFSAQQFSDYHSELNMSSLELGDSALYFCASSSGRVVSYEQYFGPGTRLTVT.

This rearrangement joins TRBV9 to TRBJ2-7; 10 bases map to TRBD1. The V segment lost 4 bases and the J segment 8 bases; nucleotides outside the gene matches: 9. The V gene's germline CDR1 is SGDLS and CDR2 YYNGEE. There are 14 residues in the CDR3. The CDR3 loop is CASSPGTGDTKQYF. DNA for the CDR3: TGTGCCAGCAGCCCCGGGACAGGGGACACGAAGCAGTACTTC.

This rearrangement joins TRBV9 to TRBJ2-6, with 7 positions matching TRBD1. The junction had 12 bases not matched to a gene; V was cut back by 0 bases and J by 0 bases. The length of the CDR3 is 20 residues. Per the germline V gene, CDR1 is SGDLS and CDR2 is YYNGEE. CDR3 sequence: CASSVDRGRYYLSGANVLTF. In nucleotides, the CDR3 is TGTGCCAGCAGCGTAGACAGGGGTCGTTACTACCTCTCTGGGGCCAACGTCCTGACTTTC.

Only one count was recorded for this clone. The CDR3 is CASRPGTSGSMVGELFF. In DNA form, the CDR3 reads TGTGCCAGCAGACCCGGGACTAGCGGGAGCATGGTCGGGGAGCTGTTTTTT. The rearrangement uses TRBV5-4 and TRBJ2-2; 14 bases agree with TRBD2. V shed 5 bases, J shed 7 bases, and the junction held 10 bases outside the gene matches. From germline, CDR1 is SGHNT and CDR2 YYREEE (reference sequence). CDR3 length: 17 amino acids.

The V gene is TRBV9, the J gene TRBJ1-6; weak D call: TRBD1 (5 bases). Trimming took 0 bases from V and 3 from J, leaving 7 bases between them. Per germline, CDR1 SGDLS and CDR2 YYNGEE. This CDR3 has 15 amino acids. This chain's CDR3 is CASSVEDSYNSPLHF. The CDR3 bases are TGTGCCAGCAGCGTAGAAGACAGCTATAATTCACCCCTCCACTTT.

The chain is built from TRBV5-5 and TRBJ2-7, with a weak D call TRBD2 (5 bases). CDR3 length equals 13 residues. Trimming took 4 bases from V and 7 from J, leaving 15 bases between them. Germline V CDR1 and CDR2: SGHKS, YYEKEE (reference sequence). DNA for the CDR3: TGTGCCAGCAGCCGGACTCCCCCGGAGGAGCAGTACGTC. It yields the protein CASSRTPPEEQYV.

V usage is TRBV5-4 and J usage is TRBJ2-3; 11 nucleotides align to TRBD2. Per germline, CDR1 SGHNT and CDR2 YYREEE (reference sequence). Trimming took 4 bases from V and 4 from J; bases not matched to a gene: 8. The CDR3 contains 16 residues. The CDR3 DNA follows: TGTGCCAGCAGCGACCGACTAGCGGGAAGGGCAGATACGCAGTATTTT. Translating gives CASSDRLAGRADTQYF.

This chain uses TRBV5-1 with TRBJ1-4, with D perhaps TRBD1 (6 bases). This CDR3 region has 16 residues. The V end was cut by 4 bases, the J end by 8 bases, with 21 bases between. Germline V lookup: CDR1 SGHRS, CDR2 YFSETQ. The DNA of the CDR3 is TGCGCCAGCAGCCCGTCCGGGGGGGGCCGCTACGAAAAACTGTTTTTT. Protein: CASSPSGGGRYEKLFF.

This CDR3 is CASSFAYRNNYGYTF. CDR3 nucleotide sequence: TGTGCCAGCAGCTTCGCATACAGGAATAACTATGGCTACACCTTC. This rearrangement joins TRBV7-9 to TRBJ1-2; tentative D call: TRBD1 (5 bases). The germline gives CDR1 SEHNR, CDR2 FQNEAQ (reference sequence). The CDR3 spans 15 residues. V dropped 3 bases and J dropped 1 base, with 12 bases sitting between them.

The rearrangement joins TRBV11-2 to TRBJ2-4; 7 bases are shared with TRBD1. CDR1 and CDR2 (germline): SGHAT, FQNNGV. Trimming cost V 5 bases and J 8 bases; bases outside gene matches: 6. The CDR3 runs to 13 residues. The CDR3 DNA sequence: TGTGCCAGCAGCACGACAGGGTCAGACATTCAGTACTTC. Amino acid sequence: CASSTTGSDIQYF.

The V call is TRBV2, the J call TRBJ1-4, with D possibly matching TRBD1 (6 bases). V gave up 1 base and J gave up 2 bases, with 11 bases separating them. The CDR3 contains 16 residues. CDR1 and CDR2 from the germline V gene are SNHLY and FYNNEI. CDR3: CASSEGQGITNEKLFF. The DNA for the CDR3 is TGTGCCAGCAGTGAAGGGCAGGGGATTACTAATGAAAAACTGTTTTTT.

The chain employs TRBV24-1 and TRBJ2-1; D is unresolved. The ends were cut back, 5 bases at V and 0 bases at J, with 13 bases in the middle. The CDR3 is made up of 16 amino acids. Germline V gene lookup returns CDR1 KGHDR and CDR2 SFDVKD. This CDR3 reads CATSALDLNSYNEQFF. The CDR3 nucleotides read TGTGCCACCAGTGCCTTAGACTTAAACTCCTACAATGAGCAGTTCTTC.

V is TRBV5-8 and J is TRBJ1-3; 10 bases align to TRBD1. The CDR3 sequence is 16 residues long. V trimming: 1 base; J trimming: 3 bases; junction bases outside the gene matches: 4. Germline lookup yields CDR1 SGHTS and CDR2 YDEGEE. Here the CDR3 reads CASSLRGQGLGNTIYF. CDR3 coding DNA: TGTGCCAGCAGCTTGAGGGGACAGGGGCTTGGAAACACCATATATTTT.

The chain joins TRBV30 to TRBJ1-1; the D gene is possibly TRBD1 (6 bases). The CDR3 consists of 16 residues. Deletions cut 3 bases from V and 0 bases from J, with 17 bases between. CDR1 and CDR2 (germline): GTSNPN, SVGIG (reference sequence). CDR3 sequence: CAWRVGGEIMNTEAFF. The CDR3 DNA is TGTGCCTGGAGGGTAGGGGGGGAGATAATGAACACTGAAGCTTTCTTT.

The rearrangement joins TRBV19 to TRBJ1-2, with a weak D call TRBD1 (6 bases). V shed 3 bases and J shed 4 bases, with 21 bases lying between them. CDR1 is LNHDA and CDR2 is SQIVND in the germline V gene (reference sequence). The length of the CDR3 is 17 residues. The CDR3 loop is CASSISRDARGTYGYTF. CDR3 sequence (DNA): TGTGCCAGTAGTATTTCCCGGGACGCCAGGGGTACCTATGGCTACACCTTC.

The chain uses TRBV5-1 and TRBJ2-1, with TRBD2 matching over 10 bases. Germline V gives CDR1 SGHRS, CDR2 YFSETQ. The V gene end was trimmed by 4 bases and the J gene end by 0 bases; junction bases not matched to a gene: 22. CDR3 length: 22 amino acids. The CDR3 region has the DNA TGCGCCAGCAGCCCCAAGGGGAGCTATAGCGGGGGGACTACGGGCTCCTACAATGAGCAGTTCTTC. It yields the protein CASSPKGSYSGGTTGSYNEQFF.

The V gene is TRBV5-1, the J gene TRBJ2-3, with 10 bases identical to TRBD2. The V segment lost 1 base and the J segment 2 bases; nucleotides outside the gene matches: 4. Germline-derived CDR1 and CDR2 are SGHRS and YFSETQ. The CDR3 length is 16 residues. The CDR3 loop is CASSLLAGAHTDTQYF. In DNA, the CDR3 is TGCGCCAGCAGCTTGCTAGCGGGGGCCCACACAGATACGCAGTATTTT.

V and J are TRBV10-3 and TRBJ1-3; 8 nucleotides line up with TRBD1. The CDR3 is made up of 16 amino acids. Per the germline V gene, CDR1 is ENHRY and CDR2 is SYGVKD. The V and J ends lost 5 bases and 0 bases, in that order; junction bases with no gene match: 6. DNA of the CDR3: TGTGCCATCAGTCGACAGGGGCCGAGCTCTGGAAACACCATATATTTT. Translated, it gives CAISRQGPSSGNTIYF.

V and J are TRBV19 and TRBJ1-5; D possibly corresponds to TRBD1 (6 bases). Germline V gene lookup returns CDR1 LNHDA and CDR2 SQIVND (reference sequence). The CDR3 is 13 residues long. V lost 5 bases, J lost 4 bases, and 9 bases lay in between. The chain's CDR3 is CASSSDSNQPQHF. The CDR3 DNA reads as TGTGCCAGTAGTTCGGACAGTAATCAGCCCCAGCATTTT. Filled out from reference TRBV19 and TRBJ1-5, the complete variable domain reads DGGITQSPKYLFRKEGQNVTLSCEQNLNHDAMYWYRQDPGQGLRLIYYSQIVNDFQKGDIAEGYSVSREKKESFPLTVTSAQKNPTAFYLCASSSDSNQPQHFGDGTRLSIL.

The chain combines TRBV9 with TRBJ2-5, with D perhaps TRBD2 (6 bases). CDR3 length: 16 amino acids. Germline CDR1 is SGDLS and CDR2 is YYNGEE. The V end was cut by 4 bases, the J end by 5 bases, with 21 bases between. CDR3 sequence reads: CASSFPGGAGGETQYF. CDR3 nucleotides: TGTGCCAGCAGCTTCCCCGGGGGAGCCGGAGGCGAGACCCAGTACTTC.

The rearrangement uses TRBV12-5 and TRBJ1-4, with a possible D match to TRBD1 (6 bases). Germline V gives CDR1 LGHNT, CDR2 FRNRAP. The CDR3 contains 19 residues. Trimming removed 0 bases at V and 5 bases at J, with 22 bases between. The CDR3 here is CASGLVFSWEGVRNEKLFF. As DNA, the CDR3 is TGTGCTAGTGGTTTGGTATTTTCGTGGGAGGGGGTGCGGAATGAAAAACTGTTTTTT.